These T cell receptor beta chains were read from a single sample in a study of blood T cell repertoires in COVID-19. The data were produced by immunoSEQ multiplex PCR, yet TCRdb's version contains in-frame clones alone and is incomplete. Among about 70,000 clones listed, more than 75% were seen once. The sequencing input was peripheral blood. The receptor set was obtained from a woman in her late teens or twenties with acute or convalescent COVID-19. CDR3s include the opening cysteine and the closing phenylalanine or tryptophan. The order of the fields is D gene, V gene, J gene, clone size, CDR3 DNA, CDR3 protein. The D gene is left open where the match is weak. Clone size is shown for a subset of rows, as once, few, many or a class of expanded clone.

TRBD1,TRBV5-1,TRBJ2-7,NA,TGCGCCAGTGAGGCCGGGACAGGGAAGGGCGAGCAGTACTTC,CASEAGTGKGEQYF
TRBD2,TRBV11-2,TRBJ2-1,NA,TGTGCCAGCAGCTTATCTGCGCGGGAGGACAATGAGCAGTTCTTC,CASSLSAREDNEQFF
TRBD2,TRBV5-1,TRBJ2-3,NA,TGCGCCAGCAGCTTGGAGTCAGCGGGAGCCACAGATACGCAGTATTTT,CASSLESAGATDTQYF
NA,TRBV6-1,TRBJ1-6,NA,TGTGCCAGCAGTGAAGGTGTAGACTTGAATTCACCCCTCCACTTT,CASSEGVDLNSPLHF
TRBD2,TRBV27,TRBJ2-1,NA,TGTGCCAGCAGTCCGGGGACTAGCAGGGGGAATGCCTACAATGAGCAGTTCTTC,CASSPGTSRGNAYNEQFF
TRBD1,TRBV23-1,TRBJ2-1,NA,TGCGCCAGCAATAGGACAGGATACTACAATGAGCAGTTCTTC,CASNRTGYYNEQFF
TRBD1,TRBV5-1,TRBJ2-7,NA,TGCGCCAGCAGCACCCTACCGGGACAGGGCATATACGAGCAGTACTTC,CASSTLPGQGIYEQYF
TRBD2,TRBV20-1,TRBJ2-7,NA,TGCAGTGCTAGTGAGGGACTAGCGGGGGACTACGAGCAGTACTTC,CSASEGLAGDYEQYF
TRBD1,TRBV6-4,TRBJ2-7,NA,TGTGCCAGCAGTGACTTCCCAGGGGGCGAGCAGTACTTC,CASSDFPGGEQYF
TRBD2,TRBV5-1,TRBJ2-3,NA,TGCGCCAGCAGTCGGGGACTAGCCCCAGATACGCAGTATTTT,CASSRGLAPDTQYF
TRBD1,TRBV7-9,TRBJ2-1,NA,TGTGCCAGCAGCCTATGGGGACAGGGTGTGGGCAATGAGCAGTTCTTC,CASSLWGQGVGNEQFF
TRBD2,TRBV19,TRBJ2-1,once,TGTGCCAGTAGTAACCCGGGACTAGCGGGACACAATGAGCAGTTCTTC,CASSNPGLAGHNEQFF
NA,TRBV11-3,TRBJ2-1,NA,TGTGCCAGCAGCATCCGGGACAATGAGCAGTTCTTC,CASSIRDNEQFF
NA,TRBV7-6,TRBJ1-3,NA,TGTGCCAGCAGCTTAGCGCAAGGAGGTTCCAACACCATATATTTT,CASSLAQGGSNTIYF
NA,TRBV25-1,TRBJ1-4,once,TGTGCCAGCAGTGACCCAGCGGTAGGGGAAAAACTGTTTTTT,CASSDPAVGEKLFF
NA,TRBV7-6,TRBJ2-7,NA,TGTGCCAGCAGCTTAGGGGGGACACGTGCAGCCGAGCAGTACTTC,CASSLGGTRAAEQYF
TRBD2,TRBV27,TRBJ2-1,NA,TGTGCCAGCAGTTTAGCGGGAGGGTCCGTAGTGCAGTTCTTC,CASSLAGGSVVQFF
TRBD1,TRBV5-1,TRBJ1-2,NA,TGCGCCAGCAGCTTTAACCGGGACAGGGATGGCTACACCTTC,CASSFNRDRDGYTF
TRBD2,TRBV30,TRBJ2-5,NA,TGTGCCTGGAGTTTAGGACTAGCGGGGGACCAAGAGACCCAGTACTTC,CAWSLGLAGDQETQYF
NA,TRBV19,TRBJ2-6,NA,TGTGCCAGTAGTATCGAGATCTCTGGGGCCAACGTCCTGACTTTC,CASSIEISGANVLTF
TRBD1,TRBV28,TRBJ2-1,once,TGTGCCAGCAGTTCCCTCCCGGGACAGGTCCCGATCTTC,CASSSLPGQVPIF
NA,TRBV5-1,TRBJ2-7,NA,TGCGCCAGCAGCTTGGGGCGTGACACCGGAACCTACGAGCAGTACTTC,CASSLGRDTGTYEQYF